The clone carrying this T cell receptor beta chain was observed at least ten times. The data were taken from a study of T cells in Graves' hyperthyroidism and ophthalmopathy. Study as a whole: Peripheral blood was taken when the disease was first diagnosed, before any treatment began.

TCR beta CDR3 regions were amplified from RNA. First-round RT-PCR with HTBI primers amplified the TCR CDR3 region. TCRdb used MiXCR to reprocess the multiplex PCR reads, holding one entry per CDR3 protein. The sample lists almost 350,000 distinct CDR3 sequences; approximately 18% were seen once. The cohort's ophthalmopathy patients, a group with duration under 3 months, had a Clinical Activity Score of at least 3 and a NOSPECS grade of at least 4. From 8.5 to 10 ml of fresh peripheral blood, PBMCs were isolated. In germline, CDR1 is LNHDA, CDR2 SQIVND (reference sequence). This CDR3 region has 15 residues. Trimming pared 5 bases from V and 4 bases from J, leaving 15 bases between.

Sequencing input: blood. The receptor's source is a woman in her thirties or forties with Graves' ophthalmopathy. The rearrangement joins TRBV19 to TRBJ1-5; D remains ambiguous. For the CDR3, the DNA is TGTGCCAGTAGTTTTCGGGTCAGAGGGAATCAGCCCCAGCATTTT. This gives the protein CASSFRVRGNQPQHF.